This T cell receptor (beta chain) was identified during a study of cytomegalovirus exposure and HLA in healthy donors. Study results and caveats: In a later analysis, several top co-occurrence clusters appeared linked to parvovirus B19, influenza, CMV and Epstein-Barr virus.

CDR3 size: 14 residues. Trimming shortened V by 4 bases and J by 4 bases, and 11 bases separated the two germline ends. The germline V gene encodes CDR1 SGHKS and CDR2 YYEKEE (reference sequence). About this clone: Antigen unknown.

With 60 Vbeta and 13 Jbeta primers, the PCR was carried out. Data came from immunoSEQ multiplex PCR; TCRdb stores just in-frame clones and leaves some out. The table includes more than 95,000 clones, approximately 80% detected once. The origin of this receptor is a young man in good health and CMV-seropositive. The V call is TRBV5-5, the J call TRBJ1-4, with a possible D match to TRBD1 (5 bases). The sequenced sample consisted of PBMCs. This CDR3 is CASSPFGGNEKLFF. CDR3 nucleotides: TGTGCCAGCAGCCCATTCGGGGGTAATGAAAAACTGTTTTTT.